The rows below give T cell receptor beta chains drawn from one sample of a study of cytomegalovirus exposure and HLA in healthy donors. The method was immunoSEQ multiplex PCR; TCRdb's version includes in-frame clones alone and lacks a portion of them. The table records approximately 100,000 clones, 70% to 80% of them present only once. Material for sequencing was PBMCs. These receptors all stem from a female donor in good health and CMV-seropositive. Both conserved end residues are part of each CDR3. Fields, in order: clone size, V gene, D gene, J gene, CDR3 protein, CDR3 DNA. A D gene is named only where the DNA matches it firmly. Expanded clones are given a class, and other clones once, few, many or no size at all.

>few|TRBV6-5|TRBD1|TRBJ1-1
CASSQGQGGGVFF
TGTGCCAGCAGTCAGGGACAGGGGGGCGGTGTTTTCTTT
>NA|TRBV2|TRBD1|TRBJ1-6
CASSEKGARNSPLHF
TGTGCCAGCAGTGAAAAGGGGGCGAGGAATTCACCCCTCCACTTT
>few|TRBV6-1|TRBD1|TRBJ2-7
CASGNLRPGGNEQYF
TGTGCCAGCGGCAATCTCCGGCCAGGGGGTAACGAGCAGTACTTC
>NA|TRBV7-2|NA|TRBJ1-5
CASSLAGSQPQHF
TGTGCCAGCAGCTTAGCTGGCAGTCAGCCCCAGCATTTT
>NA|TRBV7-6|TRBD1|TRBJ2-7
CASSQGQGAVEQYF
TGTGCCAGCAGCCAGGGACAGGGGGCGGTCGAGCAGTACTTC
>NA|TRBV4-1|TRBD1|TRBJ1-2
CASSQDPGQGARGYTF
TGCGCCAGCAGCCAAGATCCGGGACAGGGGGCACGGGGCTACACCTTC
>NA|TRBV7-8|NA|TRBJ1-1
CASSLVGVMNTEAFF
TGTGCCAGCAGCTTAGTGGGAGTCATGAACACTGAAGCTTTCTTT
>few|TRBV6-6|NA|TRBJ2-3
CASSRRTPSTDTQYF
TGTGCCAGCAGTCGTCGGACACCTAGCACAGATACGCAGTATTTT
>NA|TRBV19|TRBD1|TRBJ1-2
CASRGQSLNYGYTF
TGTGCCAGTAGGGGACAGAGCCTAAACTATGGCTACACCTTC
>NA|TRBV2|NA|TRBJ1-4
CATTRQGTNEKLFF
TGTGCCACCACCCGGCAGGGAACTAATGAAAAACTGTTTTTT
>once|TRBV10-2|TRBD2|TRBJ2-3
CASSGGGLAGTDTQYF
TGCGCCAGCAGTGGGGGGGGACTAGCGGGTACAGATACGCAGTATTTT
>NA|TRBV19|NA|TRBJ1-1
CASSTSAGGNTEAFF
TGTGCCAGTAGTACCTCCGCGGGGGGGAACACTGAAGCTTTCTTT
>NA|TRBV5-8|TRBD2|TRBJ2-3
CASSLLAGGATDTQYF
TGTGCCAGCAGCCTCCTAGCGGGAGGAGCCACAGATACGCAGTATTTT
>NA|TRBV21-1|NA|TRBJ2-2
CAGSGTGELFF
TGTGCAGGGTCGGGGACCGGGGAGCTGTTTTTT
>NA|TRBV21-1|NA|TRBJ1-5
CASSSETGGVYQPQHF
TGTGCCAGCAGCTCTGAGACAGGGGGCGTTTATCAGCCCCAGCATTTT
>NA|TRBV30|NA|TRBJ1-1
CAWSVTGRNTEAFF
TGTGCCTGGAGTGTAACAGGGCGGAACACTGAAGCTTTCTTT
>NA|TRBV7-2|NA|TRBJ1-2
CASSLKPSRRAGYGYTF
TGTGCCAGCAGCTTAAAGCCATCCCGGAGAGCCGGCTATGGCTACACCTTC
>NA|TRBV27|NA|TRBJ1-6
CASSYQGLNNSPLHF
TGTGCCAGCAGTTACCAGGGACTCAATAATTCACCCCTCCACTTT
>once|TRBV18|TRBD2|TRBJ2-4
CASSPLGTSGDKNIQYF
TGTGCCAGCTCACCCCTAGGAACTAGCGGGGATAAAAACATTCAGTACTTC
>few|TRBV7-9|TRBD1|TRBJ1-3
CASSLAGGGNTIYF
TGTGCCAGCAGCTTAGCAGGGGGCGGAAACACCATATATTTT
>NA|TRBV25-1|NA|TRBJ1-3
CASSPPGRGGNTIYF
TGTGCCAGCAGTCCTCCGGGACGGGGGGGAAACACCATATATTTT
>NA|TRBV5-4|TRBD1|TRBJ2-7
CASSLKQGKVHEQYF
TGTGCCAGCAGCTTGAAACAGGGGAAAGTCCACGAGCAGTACTTC
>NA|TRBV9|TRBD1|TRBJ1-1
CASSGLLSGTANTEAFF
TGTGCCAGCAGCGGACTCTTATCCGGGACAGCTAACACTGAAGCTTTCTTT
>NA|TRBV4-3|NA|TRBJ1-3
CASSQDSPGNPPDTIYF
TGCGCCAGCAGCCAAGATTCACCGGGAAACCCTCCTGACACCATATATTTT
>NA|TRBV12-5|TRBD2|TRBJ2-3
CASGLRGSPTDTQYF
TGTGCTAGTGGTTTGCGCGGGAGCCCCACAGATACGCAGTATTTT
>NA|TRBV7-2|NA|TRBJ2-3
CASSLRAGPTDTQYF
TGTGCCAGCAGCTTACGGGCGGGCCCCACAGATACGCAGTATTTT
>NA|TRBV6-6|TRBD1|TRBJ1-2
CASSQGGSRKFYGYTF
TGTGCCAGCAGCCAGGGGGGCAGCCGGAAATTCTATGGCTACACCTTC
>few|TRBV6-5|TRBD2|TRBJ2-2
CASSLTSGRTGELFF
TGTGCCAGCAGTTTGACTAGCGGGAGGACCGGGGAGCTGTTTTTT
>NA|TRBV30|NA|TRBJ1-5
CAWSREGNQPQHF
TGTGCCTGGTCCAGGGAGGGCAATCAGCCCCAGCATTTT
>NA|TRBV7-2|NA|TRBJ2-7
CASSIRRGNEQYF
TGTGCCAGCAGCATACGGCGCGGCAACGAGCAGTACTTC
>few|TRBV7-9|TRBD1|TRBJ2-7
CASSWTGFHEQYF
TGTGCCAGCAGCTGGACAGGGTTCCACGAGCAGTACTTC
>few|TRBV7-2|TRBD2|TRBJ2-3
CASSPMASGADTQYF
TGTGCCAGCAGCCCCATGGCTAGCGGGGCAGATACGCAGTATTTT